This T cell receptor beta chain emerged from a study of CXCR3-negative and CXCR3-positive naive CD8 T cells. This CDR3 spans 18 amino acids. Per the germline V gene, CDR1 is SGDLS and CDR2 is YYNGEE. The authors made the TRB cDNA libraries by 5' RACE using UMI labels. From its re-call of the 5' RACE reads, TCRdb lists each CDR3 protein once, without DNA. This repertoire includes 35,000 to 45,000 distinct CDR3 sequences. The V call is TRBV9, the J call TRBJ2-7; without DNA, the TCRdb call of TRBD1 cannot be checked. Sequencing was performed on naive CXCR3- CD8+ T cells from blood. Subset meaning: CD45RO-CCR7+CD27+CD95- naive CD8+ T cells lacking CXCR3 (TNR3-). The source is a human donor in good health. Some clones in this sample may be carry-over from other donors' samples. The CDR3 loop reads CASSVGSGISAGGYEQYF.